This T cell receptor beta chain is drawn from a study of blood T cell repertoires in COVID-19. TCRdb keeps only in-frame clones here, not all; method: immunoSEQ multiplex PCR. The table includes roughly 340,000 clones, under 95% detected once. Germline V gene lookup returns CDR1 LNHDA and CDR2 SQIVND (reference sequence). The ends lost 6 bases at V and 10 bases at J; junction bases unmatched: 36. The CDR3 sequence is 24 residues long. The clonotype originates from a woman between 18 and 29 years old who had recovered from COVID-19. This chain connects TRBV19 to TRBJ2-1, with 13 nucleotides matching TRBD2. The material sequenced was peripheral blood. The chain's CDR3 is CASSETSGRIGAPQNGLGVWEQFF. The DNA for the CDR3 is TGTGCCAGTAGCGAGACTAGCGGGAGGATTGGCGCGCCTCAAAATGGGTTGGGGGTTTGGGAGCAGTTCTTC.